Listed below are T cell receptor beta chains from one sample, sequenced in a study of long-term antiretroviral therapy in people with HIV. Using immunoSEQ multiplex PCR, the repertoire was profiled, and TCRdb retains in-frame clones only, with some absent. The sample lists 21,000 or so clones; about four fifths were seen once. The sample in question was unsorted PBMCs, obtained at the start of antiretroviral therapy. These receptors all stem from a man in his fifties with HIV. CDR3s include the opening cysteine and the closing phenylalanine or tryptophan. The D gene is left open where the match is weak. The size field is filled for only some rows; it gives once, few, many or a size class.

TRBJ2-1	TRBV19	.	.	CASHGGQARSEQFF	TGTGCCAGCCATGGTGGGCAGGCAAGGAGTGAGCAGTTCTTC
TRBJ2-7	TRBV4-3	.	.	CASSQDHDSYEQYF	TGCGCCAGCAGCCAAGATCATGACAGCTACGAGCAGTACTTC
TRBJ1-4	TRBV18	.	.	CASSPLGQGEKLFF	TGTGCCAGCTCACCGCTCGGGCAAGGCGAAAAACTGTTTTTT
TRBJ1-1	TRBV19	once	.	CASTFFRDTNTEAFF	TGTGCCAGTACCTTTTTCCGGGATACTAACACTGAAGCTTTCTTT
TRBJ1-4	TRBV30	.	.	CAWSGGELSTNEKLFF	TGTGCCTGGAGTGGGGGGGAATTATCGACTAATGAAAAACTGTTTTTT
TRBJ1-2	TRBV7-9	.	TRBD1	CASSSWGTDYGYTF	TGTGCCAGCAGCTCCTGGGGGACAGACTATGGCTACACCTTC
TRBJ1-2	TRBV9	.	.	CASSVGGWGRAGYTF	TGTGCCAGCAGCGTAGGGGGGTGGGGCAGGGCTGGCTACACCTTC
TRBJ2-3	TRBV6-4	few	.	CASSDSLSDTQYF	TGTGCCAGCAGTGACTCGCTCTCAGATACGCAGTATTTT
TRBJ2-1	TRBV6-5	.	TRBD2	CASSLSGGAWNEQFF	TGTGCCAGCAGTCTTAGCGGGGGGGCTTGGAATGAGCAGTTCTTC
TRBJ2-1	TRBV5-5	.	.	CASSLDGSSYNEQFF	TGTGCCAGCAGCTTGGACGGGAGCTCCTACAATGAGCAGTTCTTC
TRBJ2-5	TRBV30	.	TRBD2	CACTGKRGRETQYF	TGTGCCTGTACAGGGAAGCGGGGGAGGGAGACCCAGTACTTC
TRBJ2-6	TRBV6-1	.	.	CGTGGAKPGANVLTF	TGCGGAACGGGGGGCGCTAAGCCTGGGGCCAACGTCCTGACTTTC
TRBJ2-3	TRBV7-9	once	.	CASSLVSRAWADTQYF	TGTGCCAGCAGCTTAGTTTCCCGGGCATGGGCAGATACGCAGTATTTT
TRBJ2-1	TRBV4-1	.	TRBD2	CASSLKAGGPSYEQFF	TGCGCCAGCAGCCTCAAAGCGGGAGGGCCCTCGTATGAGCAGTTCTTC
TRBJ1-5	TRBV10-2	.	.	CASSTMDSYNQPQHF	TGCGCCAGCAGTACAATGGACAGCTACAATCAGCCCCAGCATTTT
TRBJ1-2	TRBV2	few	TRBD1	CASSEALLGDRGYTF	TGTGCCAGCAGTGAAGCGCTTTTAGGGGACAGGGGCTACACCTTC
TRBJ2-3	TRBV9	.	.	CASSVGGGQVVFGDTQYF	TGTGCCAGCAGCGTAGGGGGAGGACAGGTCGTTTTTGGAGATACGCAGTATTTT
TRBJ2-1	TRBV27	medium-sized	.	CASSLLSYYNEQFF	TGTGCCAGCAGTTTGTTGTCGTACTACAATGAGCAGTTCTTC
TRBJ2-5	TRBV7-9	.	.	CASSFREGETQYF	TGTGCCAGCAGCTTCCGGGAAGGAGAGACCCAGTACTTC
TRBJ1-6	TRBV13	.	.	CASSLGSSYNSPLHF	TGTGCCAGCAGCTTAGGGAGCTCCTATAATTCACCCCTCCACTTT
TRBJ1-2	TRBV6-1	.	TRBD1	CAISGQGSNYGYTF	TGTGCCATCAGTGGACAGGGCTCTAACTATGGCTACACCTTC
TRBJ1-5	TRBV11-2	.	TRBD1	CASSLGQGALMEPQHF	TGTGCCAGCAGCTTAGGACAGGGGGCCTTGATGGAGCCCCAGCATTTT
TRBJ2-5	TRBV15	.	.	CATSRDKGRLGEETQYF	TGTGCCACCAGCAGAGATAAGGGACGGCTGGGGGAAGAGACCCAGTACTTC
TRBJ2-2	TRBV18	.	TRBD1	CASSSLGTGVTGELFF	TGTGCCAGCTCAAGTCTCGGGACAGGGGTCACCGGGGAGCTGTTTTTT
TRBJ1-1	TRBV25-1	.	.	CASSEALGGSTEAFF	TGTGCCAGCAGTGAAGCCTTAGGAGGGAGCACTGAAGCTTTCTTT
TRBJ2-7	TRBV11-2	few	.	CASSRSREPNEQYF	TGTGCCAGCAGCCGTTCGAGGGAACCGAACGAGCAGTACTTC
TRBJ2-7	TRBV7-9	.	TRBD2	CASSLGSGTYEQYF	TGTGCCAGCAGCTTAGGGAGCGGGACCTACGAGCAGTACTTC
TRBJ2-5	TRBV28	.	.	CASNLLVRGQETQYF	TGTGCCAGCAACCTACTAGTAAGGGGACAAGAGACCCAGTACTTC
TRBJ1-1	TRBV6-5	.	TRBD1	CASSGRDRNTEAFF	TGTGCCAGCAGTGGACGGGACAGGAACACTGAAGCTTTCTTT
TRBJ2-7	TRBV6-6	.	.	CASSYDGVDEQYF	TGTGCCAGCAGTTATGATGGGGTGGACGAGCAGTACTTC
TRBJ2-7	TRBV19	few	TRBD1	CASSIRAGGGHEQYF	TGTGCCAGTAGTATAAGAGCAGGGGGCGGCCACGAGCAGTACTTC
TRBJ2-3	TRBV5-1	once	.	CASSLVTGIATDTQYF	TGCGCCAGCAGCTTAGTTACAGGGATTGCCACAGATACGCAGTATTTT
TRBJ2-2	TRBV4-2	.	TRBD2	CASSQRTSGRGYTGELFF	TGTGCCAGCAGCCAAAGGACTAGCGGGAGGGGATATACCGGGGAGCTGTTTTTT
TRBJ2-1	TRBV6-1	.	TRBD2	CASSVAGKSYNEQFF	TGTGCCAGCAGTGTAGCGGGAAAGTCCTACAATGAGCAGTTCTTC
TRBJ2-1	TRBV25-1	.	TRBD1	CASSAHRDRENEQFF	TGTGCCAGCAGTGCCCACCGGGACAGGGAAAATGAGCAGTTCTTC
TRBJ1-5	TRBV12-5	.	TRBD1	CASGFSAGGNQPQHF	TGTGCTAGTGGTTTCTCGGCAGGGGGAAATCAGCCCCAGCATTTT
TRBJ1-5	TRBV6-1	.	.	CASRKQGPNQPQHF	TGTGCCAGCAGGAAACAGGGCCCCAATCAGCCCCAGCATTTT
TRBJ2-7	TRBV13	.	.	CASSLTREQYF	TGTGCCAGCAGCTTGACTCGCGAGCAGTACTTC
TRBJ2-7	TRBV28	.	.	CASSLEGEHEQYF	TGTGCCAGCAGTTTAGAGGGTGAGCACGAGCAGTACTTC
TRBJ1-1	TRBV19	few	.	CATSPGRSEAFF	TGTGCCACCTCTCCGGGACGGAGTGAAGCTTTCTTT
TRBJ2-7	TRBV11-3	.	TRBD2	CASSPGGTSGRYEYEQYF	TGTGCCAGCAGCCCAGGGGGGACTAGCGGGAGATATGAATACGAGCAGTACTTC
TRBJ2-5	TRBV10-3	.	TRBD2	CAISEGGRGSVGETQYF	TGTGCCATCAGTGAAGGCGGGAGAGGAAGTGTGGGAGAGACCCAGTACTTC
TRBJ2-7	TRBV6-5	.	.	CASSYRRSSYEQYF	TGTGCCAGCAGTTACCGACGGAGCTCCTACGAGCAGTACTTC
TRBJ2-3	TRBV27	.	.	CASSLISSTDTQYF	TGTGCCAGCAGTTTGATTTCTAGCACAGATACGCAGTATTTT
TRBJ1-1	TRBV18	.	.	CASSPPLTDRFAAFF	TGTGCCAGCTCACCACCCCTAACAGACAGGTTTGCCGCTTTCTTT
TRBJ1-2	TRBV7-9	few	.	CASSLVGDSYGYTF	TGTGCCAGCAGCTTAGTAGGGGATAGCTATGGCTACACCTTC
TRBJ2-5	TRBV7-2	.	TRBD2	CASSLASGVLETQYF	TGTGCCAGCAGCTTAGCTAGCGGGGTGTTAGAGACCCAGTACTTC
TRBJ1-2	TRBV6-1	.	.	CASRVTGVNYGYTF	TGTGCCAGCAGGGTAACCGGGGTAAACTATGGCTACACCTTC
TRBJ1-5	TRBV18	once	.	CASSPYGASQPQHF	TGTGCCAGCTCACCTTACGGAGCCAGTCAGCCCCAGCATTTT
TRBJ1-2	TRBV18	.	TRBD1	CASSPALWDRGHLGYTF	TGTGCCAGCTCACCGGCTCTGTGGGACAGGGGGCATCTAGGCTACACCTTC
TRBJ2-7	TRBV4-3	.	.	CASSQGSGGAYEQYF	TGCGCCAGCAGCCAAGGTAGCGGCGGGGCCTACGAGCAGTACTTC
TRBJ2-5	TRBV28	.	TRBD1	CASRSDRPRSRTQYF	TGTGCCAGCAGGTCGGACAGGCCCCGATCCAGAACCCAGTACTTC
TRBJ2-2	TRBV6-5	.	.	CASSYGTSNTGELFF	TGTGCCAGCAGTTACGGGACTTCGAACACCGGGGAGCTGTTTTTT
TRBJ2-1	TRBV27	.	TRBD2	CASSTWTSGRATWNEQFF	TGTGCCAGCAGTACGTGGACTAGCGGGAGGGCCACTTGGAATGAGCAGTTCTTC
TRBJ2-1	TRBV7-2	once	.	CASSPGQNNEQFF	TGTGCCAGCAGCCCCGGTCAAAACAATGAGCAGTTCTTC
TRBJ1-2	TRBV29-1	.	.	CSVDAPGAGGYTF	TGCAGCGTGGACGCCCCAGGGGCAGGCGGCTACACCTTC
TRBJ2-1	TRBV5-6	.	.	CASSGNEQFF	TGTGCCAGCAGCGGGAATGAGCAGTTCTTC
TRBJ1-2	TRBV29-1	.	TRBD1	CSVTTGSDYTF	TGCAGCGTTACGACAGGGAGCGACTACACCTTC
TRBJ2-5	TRBV5-1	.	.	CASSLGGPQETQYF	TGCGCCAGCAGCTTAGGAGGACCACAAGAGACCCAGTACTTC